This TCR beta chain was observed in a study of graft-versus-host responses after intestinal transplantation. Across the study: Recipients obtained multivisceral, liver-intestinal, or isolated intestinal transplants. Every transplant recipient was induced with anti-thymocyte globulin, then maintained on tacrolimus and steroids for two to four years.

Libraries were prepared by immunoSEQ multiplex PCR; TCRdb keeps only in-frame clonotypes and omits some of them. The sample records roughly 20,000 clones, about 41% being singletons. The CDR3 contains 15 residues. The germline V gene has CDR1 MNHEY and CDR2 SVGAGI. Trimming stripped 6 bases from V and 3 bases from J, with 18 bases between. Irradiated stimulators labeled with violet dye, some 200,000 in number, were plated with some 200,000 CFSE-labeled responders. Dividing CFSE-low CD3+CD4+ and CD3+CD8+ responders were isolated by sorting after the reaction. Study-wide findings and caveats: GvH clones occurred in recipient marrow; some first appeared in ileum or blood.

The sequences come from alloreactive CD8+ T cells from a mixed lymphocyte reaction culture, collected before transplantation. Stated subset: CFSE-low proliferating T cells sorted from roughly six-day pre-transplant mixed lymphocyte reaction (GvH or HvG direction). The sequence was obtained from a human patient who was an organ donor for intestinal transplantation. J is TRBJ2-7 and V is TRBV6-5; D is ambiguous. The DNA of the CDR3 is TGTGCCAGCAGAAGACCAGTGACGGATATCTACGAGCAGTACTTC. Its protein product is CASRRPVTDIYEQYF.